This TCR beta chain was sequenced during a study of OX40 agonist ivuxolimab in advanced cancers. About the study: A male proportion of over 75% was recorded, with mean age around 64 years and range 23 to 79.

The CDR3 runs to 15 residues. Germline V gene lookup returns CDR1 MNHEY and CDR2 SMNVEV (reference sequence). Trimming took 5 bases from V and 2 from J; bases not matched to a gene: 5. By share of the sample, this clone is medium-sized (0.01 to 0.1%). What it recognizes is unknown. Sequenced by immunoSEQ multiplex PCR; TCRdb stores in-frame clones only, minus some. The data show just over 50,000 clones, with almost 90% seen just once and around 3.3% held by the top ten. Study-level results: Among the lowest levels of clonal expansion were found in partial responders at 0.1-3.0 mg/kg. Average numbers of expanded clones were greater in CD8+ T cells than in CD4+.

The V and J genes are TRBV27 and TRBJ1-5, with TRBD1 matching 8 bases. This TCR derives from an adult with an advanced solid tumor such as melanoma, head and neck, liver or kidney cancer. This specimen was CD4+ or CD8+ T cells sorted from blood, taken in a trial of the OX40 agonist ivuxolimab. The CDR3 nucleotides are TGTGCCAGCAGTCGACAGGGGCTGGGCAATCAGCCCCAGCATTTT. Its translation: CASSRQGLGNQPQHF.